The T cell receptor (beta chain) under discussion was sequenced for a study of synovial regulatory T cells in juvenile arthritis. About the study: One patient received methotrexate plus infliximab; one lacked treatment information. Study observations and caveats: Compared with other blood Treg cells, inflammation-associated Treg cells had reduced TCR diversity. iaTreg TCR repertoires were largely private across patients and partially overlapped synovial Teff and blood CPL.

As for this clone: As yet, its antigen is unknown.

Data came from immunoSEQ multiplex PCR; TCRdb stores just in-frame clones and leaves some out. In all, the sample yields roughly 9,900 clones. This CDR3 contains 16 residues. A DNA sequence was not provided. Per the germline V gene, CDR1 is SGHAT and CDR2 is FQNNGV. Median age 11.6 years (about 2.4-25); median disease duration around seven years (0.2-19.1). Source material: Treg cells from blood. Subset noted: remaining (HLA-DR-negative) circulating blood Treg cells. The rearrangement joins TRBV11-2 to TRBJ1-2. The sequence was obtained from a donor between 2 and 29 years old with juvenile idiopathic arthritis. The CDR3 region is CASSNTRRSPNYGYTF.